This section outlines one T cell receptor beta chain sequence together with its context. The record originates from a study of prognosis after radiotherapy for stage I lung cancer. Overall study: Radiotherapy was SBRT in 3 to 5 fractions with a biologically effective dose of at least 100 Gy. Distant metastasis occurred in a few patients at a median of roughly 7 months after radiotherapy, while fewer than 17 showed no significant progression.

Blood was drawn (approximately 5.8 milliliters of peripheral blood) at each of two time points. This CDR3 spans 12 amino acids. Germline assignment: CDR1 LGHDT and CDR2 YNNKEL (reference sequence). Multiplex PCR in two rounds served to amplify TCR beta CDR3 from genomic DNA. Used in first-round PCR were primers specific to each TRBV and TRBJ gene. From the multiplex PCR reads, TCRdb called clonotypes with MiXCR, one entry per CDR3 protein. This table holds over 9,000 distinct CDR3 sequences, roughly a third found once. The rearrangement uses TRBV3-1 and TRBJ2-7; perhaps TRBD2 as D (5 bases). This material consisted of PBMCs, taken before or after stereotactic body radiation therapy (not recorded which). The clonotype originates from a donor over 45 with non-small cell lung cancer. The CDR3 DNA follows: TGTGCCAGCAGCCAATGGGGAGTCGAGCGGTACGTC. Translated: CASSQWGVERYV.